This T cell receptor (beta chain) was sequenced during a study of Graves' ophthalmopathy and Graves' hyperthyroidism. Beta-chain TCR CDR3 regions were amplified from RNA transcripts. Amplification began with first-round RT-PCR using HTBI primers, then second-round multiplex PCR was performed. TCRdb re-called the multiplex PCR reads through MiXCR, storing one row per CDR3 protein. The profile shows almost 750,000 distinct CDR3 sequences, approximately 40% of them singletons. In germline, CDR1 is SGHTA, CDR2 FQGNSA. The CDR3 is 16 amino acids. With 5 bases clipped from V and 4 bases from J, the junction kept 6 bases outside the gene matches.

This chain links TRBV7-2 with TRBJ2-2; 11 positions match TRBD1. This clonotype was sampled from an adult man with Graves' ophthalmopathy. Material for sequencing was peripheral blood. This CDR3 is CASSQGDRGFTGELFF. CDR3 sequence (DNA): TGTGCCAGCAGCCAAGGGGACAGGGGGTTCACCGGGGAGCTGTTTTTT.